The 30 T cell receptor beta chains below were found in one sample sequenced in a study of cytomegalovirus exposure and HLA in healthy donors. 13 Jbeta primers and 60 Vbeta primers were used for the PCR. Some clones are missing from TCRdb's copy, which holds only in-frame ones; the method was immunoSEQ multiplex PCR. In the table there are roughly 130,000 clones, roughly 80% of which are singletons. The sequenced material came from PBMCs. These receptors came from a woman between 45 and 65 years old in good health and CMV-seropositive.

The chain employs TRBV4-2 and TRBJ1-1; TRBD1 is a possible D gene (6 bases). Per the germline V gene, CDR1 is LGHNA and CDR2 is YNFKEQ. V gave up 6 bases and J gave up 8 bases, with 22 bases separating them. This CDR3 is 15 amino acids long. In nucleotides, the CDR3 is TGTGCCAGCAGTCGAGGTCTAGGGGGGGAGTTGGAAGCTTTCTTT. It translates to CASSRGLGGELEAFF.

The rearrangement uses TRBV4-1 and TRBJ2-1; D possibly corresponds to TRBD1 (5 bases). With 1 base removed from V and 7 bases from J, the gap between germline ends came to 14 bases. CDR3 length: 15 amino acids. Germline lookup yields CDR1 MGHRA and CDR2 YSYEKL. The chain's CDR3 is CASSQAAGRMNEQFF. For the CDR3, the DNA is TGCGCCAGCAGCCAAGCCGCAGGGCGTATGAATGAGCAGTTCTTC.

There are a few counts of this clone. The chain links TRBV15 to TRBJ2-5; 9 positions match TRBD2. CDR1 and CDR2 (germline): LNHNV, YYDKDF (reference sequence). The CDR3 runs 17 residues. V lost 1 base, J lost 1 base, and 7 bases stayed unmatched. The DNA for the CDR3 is TGTGCCACCAGCAGAGGGCCGACTAGCGGATTCCAAGAGACCCAGTACTTC. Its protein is CATSRGPTSGFQETQYF. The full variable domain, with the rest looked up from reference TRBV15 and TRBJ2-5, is DAMVIQNPRYQVTQFGKPVTLSCSQTLNHNVMYWYQQKSSQAPKLLFHYYDKDFNNEADTPDNFQSRRPNTSFCFLDIRSPGLGDTAMYLCATSRGPTSGFQETQYFGPGTRLLVL.

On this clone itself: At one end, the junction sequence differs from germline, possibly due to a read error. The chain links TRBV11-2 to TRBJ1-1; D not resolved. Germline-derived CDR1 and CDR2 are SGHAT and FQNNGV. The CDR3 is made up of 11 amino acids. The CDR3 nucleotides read TGTGCCGGCAGGAGGAACACTGAAGCTTTCTTT. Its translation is CAGRRNTEAFF.

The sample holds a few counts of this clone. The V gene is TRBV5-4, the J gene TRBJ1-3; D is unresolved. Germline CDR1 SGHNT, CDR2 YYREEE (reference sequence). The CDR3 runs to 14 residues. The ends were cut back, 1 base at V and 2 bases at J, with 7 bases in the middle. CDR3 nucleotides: TGTGCCAGCAGCTTGCGAGACACTGGAAACACCATATATTTT. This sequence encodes CASSLRDTGNTIYF.

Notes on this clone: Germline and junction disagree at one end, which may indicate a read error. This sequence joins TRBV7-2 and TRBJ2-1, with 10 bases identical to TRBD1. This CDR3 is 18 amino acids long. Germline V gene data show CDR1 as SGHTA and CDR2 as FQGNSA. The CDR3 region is CASSPHATTGGSHNEQFF. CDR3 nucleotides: TGTGCCAGCAGCCCCCACGCGACGACAGGGGGCTCCCACAATGAGCAGTTCTTC.

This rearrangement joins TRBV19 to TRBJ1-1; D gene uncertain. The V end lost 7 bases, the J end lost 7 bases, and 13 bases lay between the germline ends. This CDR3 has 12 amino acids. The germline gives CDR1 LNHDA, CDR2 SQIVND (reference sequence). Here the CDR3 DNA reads TGTGCCAGTAAAAATCGGGCGGGTGAAGCTTTCTTT. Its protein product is CASKNRAGEAFF.

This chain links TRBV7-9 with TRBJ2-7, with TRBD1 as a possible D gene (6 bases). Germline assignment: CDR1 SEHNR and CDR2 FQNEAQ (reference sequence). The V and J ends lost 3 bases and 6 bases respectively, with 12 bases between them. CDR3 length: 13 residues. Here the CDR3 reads CASSFTGTGEQYF. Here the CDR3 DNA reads TGTGCCAGCAGCTTTACAGGGACGGGCGAGCAGTACTTC.

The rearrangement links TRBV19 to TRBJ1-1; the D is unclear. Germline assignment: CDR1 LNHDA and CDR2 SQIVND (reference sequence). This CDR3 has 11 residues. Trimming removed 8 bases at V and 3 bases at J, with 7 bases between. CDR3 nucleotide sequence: TGTGCCAGTGACACTTACACTGAAGCTTTCTTT. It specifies CASDTYTEAFF.

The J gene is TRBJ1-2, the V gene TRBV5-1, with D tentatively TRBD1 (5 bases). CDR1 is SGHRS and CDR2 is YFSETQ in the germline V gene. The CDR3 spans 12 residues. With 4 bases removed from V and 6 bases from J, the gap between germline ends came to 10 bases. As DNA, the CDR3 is TGCGCCAGCAGCCTCCTAGGGGATGGCTACACCTTC. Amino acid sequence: CASSLLGDGYTF.

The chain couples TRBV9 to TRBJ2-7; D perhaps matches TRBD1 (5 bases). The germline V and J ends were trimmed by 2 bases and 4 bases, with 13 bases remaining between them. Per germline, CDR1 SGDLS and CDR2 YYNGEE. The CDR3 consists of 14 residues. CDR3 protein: CASSVGRAEYEQYF. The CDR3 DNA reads TGTGCCAGCAGCGTTGGCAGGGCCGAGTACGAGCAGTACTTC.

This CDR3 reads CASSPVQVATNEKLFF. The CDR3 DNA is TGTGCCAGCAGCCCCGTCCAGGTTGCAACTAATGAAAAACTGTTTTTT. This chain joins TRBV7-6 and TRBJ1-4; D remains unclear. V shed 5 bases and J shed 0 bases, with 13 bases lying between them. The CDR3 sequence is 16 residues long. Germline lookup yields CDR1 SGHVS and CDR2 FNYEAQ. Full variable domain (remainder filled in from reference TRBV7-6 and TRBJ1-4): GAGVSQSPRYKVTKRGQDVALRCDPISGHVSLYWYRQALGQGPEFLTYFNYEAQQDKSGLPNDRFSAERPEGSISTLTIQRTEQRDSAMYRCASSPVQVATNEKLFFGSGTQLSVL.

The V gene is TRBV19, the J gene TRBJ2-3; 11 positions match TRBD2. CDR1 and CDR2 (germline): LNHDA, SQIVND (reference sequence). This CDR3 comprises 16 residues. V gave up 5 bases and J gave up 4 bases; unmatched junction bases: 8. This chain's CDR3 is CASSDPSGGIADTQYF. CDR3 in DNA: TGTGCCAGTAGTGATCCTAGCGGGGGGATAGCAGATACGCAGTATTTT.

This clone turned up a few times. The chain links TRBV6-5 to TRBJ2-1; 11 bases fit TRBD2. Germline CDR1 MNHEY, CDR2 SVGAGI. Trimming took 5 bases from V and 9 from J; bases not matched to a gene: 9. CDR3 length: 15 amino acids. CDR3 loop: CASSLLAGGGSEQFF. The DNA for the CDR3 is TGTGCCAGCAGTCTGCTAGCGGGGGGAGGCAGTGAGCAGTTCTTC.

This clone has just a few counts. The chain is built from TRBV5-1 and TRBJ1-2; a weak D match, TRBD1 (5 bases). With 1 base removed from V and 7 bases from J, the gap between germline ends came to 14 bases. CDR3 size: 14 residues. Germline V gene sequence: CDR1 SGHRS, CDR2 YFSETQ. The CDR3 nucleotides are TGCGCCAGCAGCTTGCAGGGAGGAACTGGTGGCTACACCTTC. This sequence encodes CASSLQGGTGGYTF.

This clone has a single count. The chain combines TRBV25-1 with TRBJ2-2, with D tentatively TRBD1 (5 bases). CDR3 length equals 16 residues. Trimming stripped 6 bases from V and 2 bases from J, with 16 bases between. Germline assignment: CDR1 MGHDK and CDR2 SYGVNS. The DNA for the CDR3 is TGTGCCAGCAGCAATTATATAGGACAAAACACCGGGGAGCTGTTTTTT. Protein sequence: CASSNYIGQNTGELFF.

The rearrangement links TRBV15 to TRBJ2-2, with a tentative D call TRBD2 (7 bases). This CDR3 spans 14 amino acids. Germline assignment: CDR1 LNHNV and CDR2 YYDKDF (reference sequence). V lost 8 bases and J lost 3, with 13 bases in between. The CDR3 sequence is CATRGAGDTGELFF. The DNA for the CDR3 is TGTGCCACCCGGGGGGCAGGGGACACCGGGGAGCTGTTTTTT.

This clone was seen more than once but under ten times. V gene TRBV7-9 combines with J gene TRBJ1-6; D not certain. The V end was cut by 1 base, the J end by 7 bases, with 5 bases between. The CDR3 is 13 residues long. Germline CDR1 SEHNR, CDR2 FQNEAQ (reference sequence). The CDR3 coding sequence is TGTGCCAGCAGCTTAGAACAGAATTCACCCCTCCACTTT. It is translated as CASSLEQNSPLHF.

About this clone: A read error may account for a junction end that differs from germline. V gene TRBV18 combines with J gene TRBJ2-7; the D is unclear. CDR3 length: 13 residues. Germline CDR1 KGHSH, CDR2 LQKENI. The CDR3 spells CASSPSQSSEQYF. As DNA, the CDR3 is TGTGCCAGCTCACCTAGCCAATCCTCCGAGCAGTACTTC.

CDR3 residues: CASSSPSRDNEQFF. The CDR3 DNA is TGTGCCAGCAGCTCACCCTCCAGGGACAATGAGCAGTTCTTC. This chain connects TRBV5-4 to TRBJ2-1; TRBD1 might be the D (5 bases). V dropped 3 bases and J dropped 5 bases, with 12 bases sitting between them. Germline assignment: CDR1 SGHNT and CDR2 YYREEE (reference sequence). The CDR3 contains 14 residues.

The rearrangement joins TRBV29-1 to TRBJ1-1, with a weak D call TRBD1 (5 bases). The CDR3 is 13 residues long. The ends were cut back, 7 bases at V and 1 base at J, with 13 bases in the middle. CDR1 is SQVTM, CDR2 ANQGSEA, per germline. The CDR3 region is CSGRKGSNTEAFF. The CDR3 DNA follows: TGCAGCGGCAGGAAGGGGTCGAACACTGAAGCTTTCTTT.

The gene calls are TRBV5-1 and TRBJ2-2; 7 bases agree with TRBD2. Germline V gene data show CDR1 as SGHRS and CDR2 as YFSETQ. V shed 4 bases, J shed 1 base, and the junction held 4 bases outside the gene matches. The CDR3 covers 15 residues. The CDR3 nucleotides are TGCGCCAGCAGCCGCGGGGGACTGAACACCGGGGAGCTGTTTTTT. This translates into CASSRGGLNTGELFF.

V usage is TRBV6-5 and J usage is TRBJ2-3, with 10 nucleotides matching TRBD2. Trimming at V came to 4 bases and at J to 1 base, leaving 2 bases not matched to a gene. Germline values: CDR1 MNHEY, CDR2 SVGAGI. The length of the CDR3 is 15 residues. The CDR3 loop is CASSSLAGGTDTQYF. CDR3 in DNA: TGTGCCAGCAGTTCCCTAGCGGGAGGCACAGATACGCAGTATTTT.

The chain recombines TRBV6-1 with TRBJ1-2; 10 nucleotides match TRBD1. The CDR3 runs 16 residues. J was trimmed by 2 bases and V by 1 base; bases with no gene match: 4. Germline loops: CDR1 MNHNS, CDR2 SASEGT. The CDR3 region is CASSEGDRGANYGYTF. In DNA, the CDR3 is TGTGCCAGCAGTGAAGGGGACAGGGGAGCGAACTATGGCTACACCTTC.

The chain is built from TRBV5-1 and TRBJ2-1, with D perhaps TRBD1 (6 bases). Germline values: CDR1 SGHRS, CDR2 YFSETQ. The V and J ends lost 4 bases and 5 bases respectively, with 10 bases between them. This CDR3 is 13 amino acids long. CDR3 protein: CASSSRDNNEQFF. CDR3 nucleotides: TGCGCCAGCAGCAGCCGGGACAACAATGAGCAGTTCTTC.

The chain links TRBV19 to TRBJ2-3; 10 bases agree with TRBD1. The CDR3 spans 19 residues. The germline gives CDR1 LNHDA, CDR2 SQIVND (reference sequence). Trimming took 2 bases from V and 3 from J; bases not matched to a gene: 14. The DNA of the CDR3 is TGTGCCAGTAGTATATCCGCCCGAGGGACAGGGGACGTTACAGATACGCAGTATTTT. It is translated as CASSISARGTGDVTDTQYF.

Written as DNA, the CDR3 is TGTGCCAGCAGACTCGGGACAGGATACTCCTACGAGCAGTACTTC. It specifies CASRLGTGYSYEQYF. The chain links TRBV2 to TRBJ2-7; 8 bases fit TRBD1. This CDR3 contains 15 residues. Germline assignment: CDR1 SNHLY and CDR2 FYNNEI. V lost 6 bases, J lost 0 bases, and 7 bases stayed unmatched.

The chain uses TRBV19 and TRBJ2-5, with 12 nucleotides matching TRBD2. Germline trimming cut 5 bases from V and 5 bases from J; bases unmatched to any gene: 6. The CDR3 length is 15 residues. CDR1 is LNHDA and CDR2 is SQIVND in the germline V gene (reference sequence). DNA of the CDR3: TGTGCCAGTAGTCCAGCAACTAGCGGGGGGGAGACCCAGTACTTC. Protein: CASSPATSGGETQYF.

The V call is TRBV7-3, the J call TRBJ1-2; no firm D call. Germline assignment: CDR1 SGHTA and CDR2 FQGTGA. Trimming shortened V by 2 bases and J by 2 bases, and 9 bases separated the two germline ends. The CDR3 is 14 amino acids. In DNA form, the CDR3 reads TGTGCCAGCAGCTTATCAGCGGGCAACTATGGCTACACCTTC. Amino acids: CASSLSAGNYGYTF.

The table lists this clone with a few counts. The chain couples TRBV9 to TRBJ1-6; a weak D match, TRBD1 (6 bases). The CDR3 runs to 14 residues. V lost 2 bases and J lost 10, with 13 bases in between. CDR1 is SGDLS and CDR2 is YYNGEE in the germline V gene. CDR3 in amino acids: CASSVQGFHSPLHF. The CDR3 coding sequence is TGTGCCAGCAGCGTTCAGGGGTTTCACTCACCCCTCCACTTT.